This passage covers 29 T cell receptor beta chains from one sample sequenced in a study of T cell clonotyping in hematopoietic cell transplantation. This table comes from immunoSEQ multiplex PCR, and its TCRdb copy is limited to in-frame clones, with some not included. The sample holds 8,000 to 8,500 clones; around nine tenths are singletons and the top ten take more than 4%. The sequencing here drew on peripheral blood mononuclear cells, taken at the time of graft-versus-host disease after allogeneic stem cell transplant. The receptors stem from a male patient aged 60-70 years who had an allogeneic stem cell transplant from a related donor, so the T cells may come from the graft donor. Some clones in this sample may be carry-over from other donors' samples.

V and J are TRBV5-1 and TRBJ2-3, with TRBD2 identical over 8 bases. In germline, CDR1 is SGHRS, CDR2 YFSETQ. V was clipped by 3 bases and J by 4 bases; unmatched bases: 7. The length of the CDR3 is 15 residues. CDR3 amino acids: CASSSISGDADTQYF. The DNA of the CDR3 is TGCGCCAGCAGCTCCATTAGCGGGGACGCAGATACGCAGTATTTT.

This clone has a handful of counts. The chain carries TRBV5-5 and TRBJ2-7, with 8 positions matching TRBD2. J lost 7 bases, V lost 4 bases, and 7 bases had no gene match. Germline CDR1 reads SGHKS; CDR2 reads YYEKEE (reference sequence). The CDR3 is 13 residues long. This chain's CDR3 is CASSLGLGGEQYF. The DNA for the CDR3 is TGTGCCAGCAGCCTGGGACTAGGGGGAGAGCAGTACTTC. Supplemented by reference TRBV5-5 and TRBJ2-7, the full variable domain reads DAGVTQSPTHLIKTRGQQVTLRCSPISGHKSVSWYQQVLGQGPQFIFQYYEKEERGRGNFPDRFSARQFPNYSSELNVNALLLGDSALYLCASSLGLGGEQYFGPGTRLTVT.

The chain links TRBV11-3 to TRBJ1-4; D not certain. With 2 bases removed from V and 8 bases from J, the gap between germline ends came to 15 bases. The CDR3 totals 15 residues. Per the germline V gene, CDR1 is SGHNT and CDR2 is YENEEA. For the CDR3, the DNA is TGTGCCAGCAGCTTACGGCGGAGGGAAGACGAAAAACTGTTTTTT. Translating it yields CASSLRRREDEKLFF.

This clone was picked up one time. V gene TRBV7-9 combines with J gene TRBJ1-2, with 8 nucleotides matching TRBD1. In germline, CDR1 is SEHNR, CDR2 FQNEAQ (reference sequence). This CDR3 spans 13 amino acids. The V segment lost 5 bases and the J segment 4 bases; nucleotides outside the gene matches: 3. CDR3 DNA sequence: TGTGCCAGCAGCCCAGGGGGCGCCTATGGCTACACCTTC. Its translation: CASSPGGAYGYTF.

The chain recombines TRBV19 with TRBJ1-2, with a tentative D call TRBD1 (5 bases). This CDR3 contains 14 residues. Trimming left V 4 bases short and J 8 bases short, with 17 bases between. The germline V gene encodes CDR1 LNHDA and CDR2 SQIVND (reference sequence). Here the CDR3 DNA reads TGTGCCAGTAGTACGTCCCTGGGGGGGGACGGCTACACCTTC. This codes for CASSTSLGGDGYTF. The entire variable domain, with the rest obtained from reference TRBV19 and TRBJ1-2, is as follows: DGGITQSPKYLFRKEGQNVTLSCEQNLNHDAMYWYRQDPGQGLRLIYYSQIVNDFQKGDIAEGYSVSREKKESFPLTVTSAQKNPTAFYLCASSTSLGGDGYTFGSGTRLTVV.

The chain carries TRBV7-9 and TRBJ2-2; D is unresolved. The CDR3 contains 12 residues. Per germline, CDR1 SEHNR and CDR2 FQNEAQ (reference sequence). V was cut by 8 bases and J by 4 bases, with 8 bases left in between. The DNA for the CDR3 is TGTGCCAGCTCCAAGGTCACCGGGGAGCTGTTTTTT. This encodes CASSKVTGELFF.

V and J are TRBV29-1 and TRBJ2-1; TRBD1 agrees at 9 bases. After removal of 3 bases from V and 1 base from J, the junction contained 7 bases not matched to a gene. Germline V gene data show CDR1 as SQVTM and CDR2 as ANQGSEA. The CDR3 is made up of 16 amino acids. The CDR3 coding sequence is TGCAGCGTTGATGGTACAGGGGGCGCTTCCTACAATGAGCAGTTCTTC. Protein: CSVDGTGGASYNEQFF.

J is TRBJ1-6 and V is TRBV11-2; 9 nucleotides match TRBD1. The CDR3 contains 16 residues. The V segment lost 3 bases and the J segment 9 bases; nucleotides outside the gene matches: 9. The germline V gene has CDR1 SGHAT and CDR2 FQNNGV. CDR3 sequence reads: CASSFSGTGYGSPLHF. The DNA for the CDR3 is TGTGCCAGCAGCTTCTCGGGGACAGGGTATGGTTCACCCCTCCACTTT. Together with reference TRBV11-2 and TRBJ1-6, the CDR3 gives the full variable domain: EAGVAQSPRYKIIEKRQSVAFWCNPISGHATLYWYQQILGQGPKLLIQFQNNGVVDDSQLPKDRFSAERLKGVDSTLKIQPAKLEDSAVYLCASSFSGTGYGSPLHFGNGTRLTVT.

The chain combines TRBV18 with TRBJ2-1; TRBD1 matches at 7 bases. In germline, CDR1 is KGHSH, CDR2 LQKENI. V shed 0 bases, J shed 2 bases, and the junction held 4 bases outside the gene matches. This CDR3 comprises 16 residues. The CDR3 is CASSPPQGTAYNEQFF. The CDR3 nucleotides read TGTGCCAGCTCACCACCGCAAGGGACAGCCTACAATGAGCAGTTCTTC.

The CDR3 sequence is CASSWGSQPQHF. The CDR3 DNA follows: TGTGCCAGCAGCTGGGGTTCTCAGCCCCAGCATTTT. The chain employs TRBV6-6 and TRBJ1-5; D call uncertain. The germline V gene has CDR1 MNHNY and CDR2 SVGAGI (reference sequence). The CDR3 consists of 12 residues. V was pared by 6 bases and J by 6 bases, with 9 bases between.

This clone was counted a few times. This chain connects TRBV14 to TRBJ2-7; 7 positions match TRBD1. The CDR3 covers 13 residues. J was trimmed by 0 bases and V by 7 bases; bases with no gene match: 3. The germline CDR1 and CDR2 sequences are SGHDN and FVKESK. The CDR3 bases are TGTGCCAGCAAAGGGACAGCCTCCTACGAGCAGTACTTC. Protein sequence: CASKGTASYEQYF.

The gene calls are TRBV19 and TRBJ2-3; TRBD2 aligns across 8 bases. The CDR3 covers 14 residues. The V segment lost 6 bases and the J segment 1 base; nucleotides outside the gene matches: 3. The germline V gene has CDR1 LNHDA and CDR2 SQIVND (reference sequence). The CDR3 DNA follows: TGTGCCAGTAGGCCCGGGGGGGGCACAGATACGCAGTATTTT. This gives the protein CASRPGGGTDTQYF. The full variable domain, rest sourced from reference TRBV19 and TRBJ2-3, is DGGITQSPKYLFRKEGQNVTLSCEQNLNHDAMYWYRQDPGQGLRLIYYSQIVNDFQKGDIAEGYSVSREKKESFPLTVTSAQKNPTAFYLCASRPGGGTDTQYFGPGTRLTVL.

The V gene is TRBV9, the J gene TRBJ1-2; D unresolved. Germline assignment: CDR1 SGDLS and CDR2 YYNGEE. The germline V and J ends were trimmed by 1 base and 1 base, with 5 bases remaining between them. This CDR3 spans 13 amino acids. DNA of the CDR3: TGTGCCAGCAGCGTACTCAATAACTATGGCTACACCTTC. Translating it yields CASSVLNNYGYTF.

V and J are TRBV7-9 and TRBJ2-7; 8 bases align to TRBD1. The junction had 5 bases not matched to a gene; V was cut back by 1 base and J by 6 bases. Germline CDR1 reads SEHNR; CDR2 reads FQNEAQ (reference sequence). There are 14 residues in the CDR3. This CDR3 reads CASSLGAGGSEQYF. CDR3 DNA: TGTGCCAGCAGCTTAGGTGCAGGGGGCTCCGAGCAGTACTTC.

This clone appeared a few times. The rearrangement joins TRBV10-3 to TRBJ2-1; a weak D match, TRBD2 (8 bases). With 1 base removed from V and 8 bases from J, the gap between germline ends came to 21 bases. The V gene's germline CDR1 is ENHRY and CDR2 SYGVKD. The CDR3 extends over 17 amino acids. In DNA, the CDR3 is TGTGCCATCAGTGAGTTTCCAGGGGGGCAGACTAGCGATGAGCAGTTCTTC. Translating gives CAISEFPGGQTSDEQFF.

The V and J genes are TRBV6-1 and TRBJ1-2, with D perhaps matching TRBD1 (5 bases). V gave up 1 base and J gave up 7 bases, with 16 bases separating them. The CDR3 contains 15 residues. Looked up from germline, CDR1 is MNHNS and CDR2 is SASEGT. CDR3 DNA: TGTGCCAGCAGTGAAGGGGACGGAGCTAGGGGTGGCTACACCTTC. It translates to CASSEGDGARGGYTF.

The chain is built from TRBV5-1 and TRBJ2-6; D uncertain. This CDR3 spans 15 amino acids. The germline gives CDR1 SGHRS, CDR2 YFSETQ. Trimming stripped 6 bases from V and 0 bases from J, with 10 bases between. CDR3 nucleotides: TGCGCCAGCAATGCTGGGGTCTCTGGGGCCAACGTCCTGACTTTC. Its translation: CASNAGVSGANVLTF.

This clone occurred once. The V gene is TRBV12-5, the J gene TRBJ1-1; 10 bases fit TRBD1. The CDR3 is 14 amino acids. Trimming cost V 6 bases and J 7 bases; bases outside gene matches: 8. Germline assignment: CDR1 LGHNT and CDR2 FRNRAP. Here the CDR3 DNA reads TGTGCTAGTGGCGACTGGACAGGGGGAGATGAAGCTTTCTTT. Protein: CASGDWTGGDEAFF.

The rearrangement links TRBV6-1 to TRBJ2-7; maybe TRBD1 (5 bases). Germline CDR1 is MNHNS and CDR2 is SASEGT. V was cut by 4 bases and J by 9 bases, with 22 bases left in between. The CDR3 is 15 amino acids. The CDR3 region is CASSVTIDSRATQYF. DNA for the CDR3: TGTGCCAGCAGTGTTACTATCGACAGTCGGGCGACGCAGTACTTC.

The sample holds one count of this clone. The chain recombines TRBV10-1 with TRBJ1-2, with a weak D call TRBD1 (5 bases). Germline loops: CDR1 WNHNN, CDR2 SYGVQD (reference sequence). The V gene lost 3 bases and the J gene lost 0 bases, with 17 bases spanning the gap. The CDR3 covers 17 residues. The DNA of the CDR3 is TGCGCCAGCAGTGATCGGGACGGATGGGGATCTAACTATGGCTACACCTTC. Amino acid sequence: CASSDRDGWGSNYGYTF.

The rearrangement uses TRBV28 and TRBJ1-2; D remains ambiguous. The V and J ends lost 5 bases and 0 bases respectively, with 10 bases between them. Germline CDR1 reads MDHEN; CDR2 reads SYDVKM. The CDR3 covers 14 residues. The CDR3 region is CASSVQRTNYGYTF. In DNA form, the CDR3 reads TGTGCCAGCAGTGTCCAGAGAACTAACTATGGCTACACCTTC.

The CDR3 nucleotides read TGTGCCAGCAGCTTAGGGTACAACAATCAGCCCCAGCATTTT. Encoded protein: CASSLGYNNQPQHF. This chain connects TRBV7-2 to TRBJ1-5; D is undetermined. The CDR3 has 14 residues. V lost 1 base and J 3 bases, leaving 7 bases between the germline ends. The V gene's germline CDR1 is SGHTA and CDR2 FQGNSA.

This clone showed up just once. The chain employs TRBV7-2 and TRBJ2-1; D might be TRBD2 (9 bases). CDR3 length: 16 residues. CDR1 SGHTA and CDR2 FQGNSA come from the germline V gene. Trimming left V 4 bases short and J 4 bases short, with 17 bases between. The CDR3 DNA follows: TGTGCCAGCAGCTCCCAGGGGGCGGGGGGGTACAATGAGCAGTTCTTC. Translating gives CASSSQGAGGYNEQFF.

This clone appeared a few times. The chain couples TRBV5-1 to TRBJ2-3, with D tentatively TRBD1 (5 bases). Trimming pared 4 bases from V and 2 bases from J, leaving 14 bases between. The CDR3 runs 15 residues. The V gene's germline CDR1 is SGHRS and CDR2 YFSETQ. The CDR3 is CASSVAGHPTDTQYF. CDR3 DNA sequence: TGCGCCAGCAGCGTGGCAGGGCACCCCACAGATACGCAGTATTTT.

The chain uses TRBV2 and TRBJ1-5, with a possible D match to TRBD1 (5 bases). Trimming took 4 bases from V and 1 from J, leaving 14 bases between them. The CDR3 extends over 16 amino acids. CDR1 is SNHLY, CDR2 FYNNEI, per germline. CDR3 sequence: CASSAIGTNSNQPQHF. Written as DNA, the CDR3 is TGTGCCAGCAGTGCAATCGGGACGAACAGCAATCAGCCCCAGCATTTT. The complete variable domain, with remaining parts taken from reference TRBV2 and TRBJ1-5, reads EPEVTQTPSHQVTQMGQEVILRCVPISNHLYFYWYRQILGQKVEFLVSFYNNEISEKSEIFDDQFSVERPDGSNFTLKIRSTKLEDSAMYFCASSAIGTNSNQPQHFGDGTRLSIL.

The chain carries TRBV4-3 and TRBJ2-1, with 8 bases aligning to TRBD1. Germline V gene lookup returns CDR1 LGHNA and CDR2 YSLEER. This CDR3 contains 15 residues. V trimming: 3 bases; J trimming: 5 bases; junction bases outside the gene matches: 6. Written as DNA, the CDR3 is TGCGCCAGCAGCCAGCTCAGGGGGCTACACAATGAGCAGTTCTTC. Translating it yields CASSQLRGLHNEQFF.

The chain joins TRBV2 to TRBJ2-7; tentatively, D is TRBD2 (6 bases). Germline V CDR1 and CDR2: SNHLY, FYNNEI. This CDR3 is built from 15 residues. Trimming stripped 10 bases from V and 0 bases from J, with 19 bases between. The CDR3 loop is CAITLGTRSSYEQYF. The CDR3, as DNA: TGTGCCATAACTTTAGGGACTCGTAGCTCCTACGAGCAGTACTTC.

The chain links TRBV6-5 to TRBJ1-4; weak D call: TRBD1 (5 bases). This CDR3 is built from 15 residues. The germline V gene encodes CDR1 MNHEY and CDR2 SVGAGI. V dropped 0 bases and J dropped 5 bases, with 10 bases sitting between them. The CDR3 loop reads CASSYSPGGNEKLFF. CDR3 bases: TGTGCCAGCAGTTACTCGCCCGGGGGAAATGAAAAACTGTTTTTT.

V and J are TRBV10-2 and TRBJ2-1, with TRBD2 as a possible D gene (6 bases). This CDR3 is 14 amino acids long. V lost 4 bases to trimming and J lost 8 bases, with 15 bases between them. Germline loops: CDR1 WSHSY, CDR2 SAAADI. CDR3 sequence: CASSGLVPLDEQFF. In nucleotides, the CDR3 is TGCGCCAGCAGTGGACTAGTTCCCTTAGATGAGCAGTTCTTC.